The 18 T cell receptor beta chains presented below share a single source sample, sequenced in a study of CD4 T cells in relation to SARS-CoV-2 and coronaviruses. TCRdb keeps only in-frame clones here, not all; method: immunoSEQ multiplex PCR. This sample carries tens of thousands of clones, about four fifths of them seen once, and the ten largest clones take about 1.5%. The antigens these receptors bind are not known. The specimen sequenced was naive CD4+ T cells from PBMCs, cultured in vitro. Indicated subset: naive CD4+ T cells isolated by negative enrichment. The receptors stem from an adult with COVID-19.

This rearrangement joins TRBV7-9 to TRBJ1-1; D unresolved. Germline assignment: CDR1 SEHNR and CDR2 FQNEAQ (reference sequence). The CDR3 extends over 11 amino acids. The ends were cut back, 7 bases at V and 7 bases at J, with 10 bases in the middle. CDR3 in amino acids: CASTPLVEAFF. The CDR3, as DNA: TGTGCCAGCACCCCTCTAGTTGAAGCTTTCTTT.

This sequence joins TRBV5-1 and TRBJ2-3, with 7 positions matching TRBD2. The CDR3 length is 16 residues. Trimming removed 4 bases from V and 3 bases from J; junction bases left unmatched: 11. CDR1 is SGHRS and CDR2 is YFSETQ in the germline V gene. The CDR3 nucleotides read TGCGCCAGCAGCAACGAAGCGGGGCTTAGGACAGATACGCAGTATTTT. Residues: CASSNEAGLRTDTQYF. The whole variable domain, filled in from reference TRBV5-1 and TRBJ2-3, reads KAGVTQTPRYLIKTRGQQVTLSCSPISGHRSVSWYQQTPGQGLQFLFEYFSETQRNKGNFPGRFSGRQFSNSRSEMNVSTLELGDSALYLCASSNEAGLRTDTQYFGPGTRLTVL.

V and J are TRBV6-6 and TRBJ1-5; a possible D gene is TRBD1 (6 bases). CDR3 size: 12 residues. V lost 5 bases, J lost 7 bases, and 9 bases lay in between. Germline CDR1 MNHNY, CDR2 SVGAGI (reference sequence). The CDR3 sequence is CASSRGPQPQHF. The DNA for the CDR3 is TGTGCCAGCAGTCGGGGGCCCCAGCCCCAGCATTTT.

V gene TRBV6-4 combines with J gene TRBJ2-4; 7 bases line up with TRBD1. This CDR3 has 14 residues. V dropped 5 bases and J dropped 4; count of bases not matched to a gene: 5. CDR1 is MRHNA and CDR2 is SNTAGT in the germline V gene. The CDR3 DNA is TGTGCCAGCAGTCCGGGACAGATAAAAAACATTCAGTACTTC. It translates to CASSPGQIKNIQYF.

J is TRBJ2-3 and V is TRBV4-2; D may match TRBD1 or TRBD2 (5 bases each). Trimming cost V 1 base and J 6 bases, with 17 bases left between them. The CDR3 has 16 residues. The V gene's germline CDR1 is LGHNA and CDR2 YNFKEQ. CDR3 amino acids: CASSQAGTPSGDTQYF. The CDR3 DNA follows: TGTGCCAGCAGCCAAGCCGGGACGCCGTCGGGGGATACGCAGTATTTT.

The genes are TRBV11-2 and TRBJ2-5; the match to TRBD1 covers 7 bases. This CDR3 has 14 amino acids. V shed 6 bases, J shed 9 bases, and the junction held 13 bases outside the gene matches. Per germline, CDR1 SGHAT and CDR2 FQNNGV. This chain's CDR3 is CASRPTQGDAAQYF. The CDR3 coding sequence is TGTGCCAGCAGACCAACGCAGGGGGATGCGGCCCAGTACTTC.

CDR3 in DNA: TGCGCCAGCGCGAACAGTCGTAGCTCCTACGAGCAGTACTTC. Translation gives CASANSRSSYEQYF. The rearrangement links TRBV10-2 to TRBJ2-7; no firm D call. The CDR3 is 14 residues long. Germline CDR1 is WSHSY and CDR2 is SAAADI. Trimming pared 8 bases from V and 0 bases from J, leaving 14 bases between.

In this sample, this clone turned up once. The CDR3 sequence is CASSQGVLWSSGSGDTQYF. In DNA, the CDR3 is TGCGCCAGCAGCCAAGGCGTTCTGTGGAGCTCGGGTTCGGGAGATACGCAGTATTTT. The chain uses TRBV4-1 and TRBJ2-3, with D hard to call. The CDR3 loop spans 19 amino acids. Germline V gene data show CDR1 as MGHRA and CDR2 as YSYEKL. V was cut by 1 base and J by 5 bases, with 25 bases left in between.

The V gene is TRBV11-2, the J gene TRBJ2-1; TRBD1 matches 8 bases. The CDR3 runs 12 residues. The V segment lost 5 bases and the J segment 9 bases; nucleotides outside the gene matches: 3. Germline CDR1 is SGHAT and CDR2 is FQNNGV. The DNA of the CDR3 is TGTGCCAGCAGCCCGGGGACAGGTGAGCAGTTCTTC. Protein: CASSPGTGEQFF.

The chain recombines TRBV5-1 with TRBJ1-1, with 10 bases that match TRBD1. The J segment lost 5 bases and the V segment lost 4 bases, leaving 5 bases of the junction unmatched. The CDR3 covers 14 residues. Germline lookup yields CDR1 SGHRS and CDR2 YFSETQ. The CDR3 region has the DNA TGCGCCAGCAGCCTGGGACAGGGGCAGACTGAAGCTTTCTTT. Protein: CASSLGQGQTEAFF.

The chain employs TRBV19 and TRBJ2-1; 7 bases are shared with TRBD2. From germline, CDR1 is LNHDA and CDR2 SQIVND (reference sequence). The CDR3 contains 15 residues. V was clipped by 10 bases and J by 7 bases; unmatched bases: 16. The CDR3 bases are TGTGCCACCAGGAGGGTAGGGGAGGGCATGAATGAGCAGTTCTTC. Residues: CATRRVGEGMNEQFF.

The chain is built from TRBV28 and TRBJ2-7; 7 bases map to TRBD1. Germline loops: CDR1 MDHEN, CDR2 SYDVKM. There are 15 residues in the CDR3. V shed 6 bases, J shed 0 bases, and the junction held 8 bases outside the gene matches. The CDR3 protein is CASSSGQAYSYEQYF. For the CDR3, the DNA is TGTGCCAGCAGCTCCGGACAGGCTTACTCCTACGAGCAGTACTTC.

This clone was counted once. The rearrangement joins TRBV16 to TRBJ1-1; unclear D gene. Looked up from germline, CDR1 is KGHSY and CDR2 is FQNENV. With 5 bases removed from V and 1 base from J, the gap between germline ends came to 17 bases. This CDR3 contains 16 residues. Here the CDR3 DNA reads TGTGCCAGCAGCTCGCTGCCGGGAGAAGGGAACACTGAAGCTTTCTTT. Amino acids: CASSSLPGEGNTEAFF.

V and J are TRBV28 and TRBJ1-1, with D unresolved. Germline-derived CDR1 and CDR2 are MDHEN and SYDVKM. The CDR3 is 16 amino acids. Deletions cut 5 bases from V and 1 base from J, with 17 bases between. This chain's CDR3 is CASSPASRVRNTEAFF. The CDR3 nucleotides read TGTGCCAGCAGTCCCGCAAGTCGTGTGAGGAACACTGAAGCTTTCTTT.

The DNA for the CDR3 is TGTGCCAGCAGTCCACAGGGGGCACATGCTTCACCCCTCCACTTT. Translating it yields CASSPQGAHASPLHF. The chain carries TRBV6-5 and TRBJ1-6; 9 positions agree with TRBD1. The CDR3 runs to 15 residues. Germline V lookup: CDR1 MNHEY, CDR2 SVGAGI. Trimming at V came to 5 bases and at J to 9 bases, leaving 8 bases not matched to a gene.

V is TRBV25-1 and J is TRBJ2-2; D ambiguous. Trimming removed 6 bases at V and 0 bases at J, with 14 bases between. The CDR3 is 16 amino acids. Germline assignment: CDR1 MGHDK and CDR2 SYGVNS. CDR3 loop: CASREKGLANTGELFF. The CDR3 DNA reads TGTGCCAGCAGGGAGAAGGGATTGGCGAACACCGGGGAGCTGTTTTTT.

This chain joins TRBV4-2 and TRBJ2-2; 8 bases are shared with TRBD2. Germline CDR1 and CDR2: LGHNA and YNFKEQ. The CDR3 is 15 residues long. V lost 5 bases and J lost 7; bases outside the gene matches: 9. CDR3 sequence reads: CASSGGGTHGGELFF. The DNA for the CDR3 is TGTGCCAGCAGCGGCGGGGGGACGCATGGCGGGGAGCTGTTTTTT.

This clone appeared a single time. The rearrangement links TRBV6-5 to TRBJ2-1; TRBD2 matches 11 bases. The CDR3 extends over 15 amino acids. Per the germline V gene, CDR1 is MNHEY and CDR2 is SVGAGI. V shed 8 bases and J 3 bases; nucleotides not matched to a gene: 6. CDR3 sequence: CASALGLADYNEQFF. For the CDR3, the DNA is TGTGCCAGCGCTCTGGGACTAGCGGACTACAATGAGCAGTTCTTC.